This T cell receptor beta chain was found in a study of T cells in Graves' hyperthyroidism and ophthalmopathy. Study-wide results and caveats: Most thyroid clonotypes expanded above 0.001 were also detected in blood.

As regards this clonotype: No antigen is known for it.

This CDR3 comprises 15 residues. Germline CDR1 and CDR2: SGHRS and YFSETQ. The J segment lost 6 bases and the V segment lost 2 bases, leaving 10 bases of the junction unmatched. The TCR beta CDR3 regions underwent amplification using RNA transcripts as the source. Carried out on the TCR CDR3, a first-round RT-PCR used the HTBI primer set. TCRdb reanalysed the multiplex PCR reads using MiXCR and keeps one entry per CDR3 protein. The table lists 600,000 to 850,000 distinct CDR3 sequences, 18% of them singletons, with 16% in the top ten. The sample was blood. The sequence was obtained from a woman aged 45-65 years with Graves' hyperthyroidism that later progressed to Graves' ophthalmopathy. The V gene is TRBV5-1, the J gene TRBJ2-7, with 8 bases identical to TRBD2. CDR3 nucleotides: TGCGCCAGCAGCTTCTCGGGACTAGGTATCCCCGAGCAGTACTTC. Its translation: CASSFSGLGIPEQYF.